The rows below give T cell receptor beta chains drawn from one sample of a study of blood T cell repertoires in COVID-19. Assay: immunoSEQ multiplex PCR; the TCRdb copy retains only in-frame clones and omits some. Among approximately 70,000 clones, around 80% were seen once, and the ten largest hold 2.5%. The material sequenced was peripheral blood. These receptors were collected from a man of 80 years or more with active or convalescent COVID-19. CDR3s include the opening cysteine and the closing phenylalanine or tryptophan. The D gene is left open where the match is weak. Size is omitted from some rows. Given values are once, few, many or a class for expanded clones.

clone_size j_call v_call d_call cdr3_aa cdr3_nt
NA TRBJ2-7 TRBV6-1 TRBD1 CASSEAWTGGYEQYF TGTGCCAGCAGTGAAGCGTGGACAGGGGGCTACGAGCAGTACTTC
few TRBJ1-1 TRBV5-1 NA CASSSGLVNTEAFF TGCGCCAGCAGCTCGGGACTGGTGAACACTGAAGCTTTCTTT
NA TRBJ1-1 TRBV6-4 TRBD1 CASSKAGGLTEAFF TGTGCCAGCAGTAAAGCAGGGGGCCTCACTGAAGCTTTCTTT
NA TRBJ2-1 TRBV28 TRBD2 CASSPPGSGGYNEQFF TGTGCCAGCAGTCCCCCGGGTAGCGGGGGATACAATGAGCAGTTCTTC
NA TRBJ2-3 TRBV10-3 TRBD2 CAISRGSGGFSTDTQYF TGTGCCATCAGTCGAGGTAGCGGGGGGTTTAGCACAGATACGCAGTATTTT
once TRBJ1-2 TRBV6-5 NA CASGFRQGSSGYTF TGTGCCAGCGGTTTTCGGCAGGGATCTTCGGGCTACACCTTC
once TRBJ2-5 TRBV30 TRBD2 CAWTLAGGKETQYF TGTGCCTGGACGCTAGCGGGGGGAAAAGAGACCCAGTACTTC
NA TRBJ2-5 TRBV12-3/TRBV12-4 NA CASSFGRVETQYF TGTGCCAGCAGTTTCGGCAGGGTGGAGACCCAGTACTTC
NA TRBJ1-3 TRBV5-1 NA CASSLDSSGGNTIYF TGCGCCAGCAGCTTGGACAGCTCAGGTGGAAACACCATATATTTT
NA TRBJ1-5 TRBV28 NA CASSLGQARSFQPQHF TGTGCCAGCAGTTTAGGACAAGCCCGGTCCTTCCAGCCCCAGCATTTT
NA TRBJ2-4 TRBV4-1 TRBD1 CASSQEPLGTGGADRLKNIQYF TGCGCCAGCAGCCAAGAACCCCTCGGGACAGGGGGCGCCGACCGTTTGAAAAACATTCAGTACTTC
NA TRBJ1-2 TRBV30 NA CAWSTVGAGYTF TGTGCCTGGAGTACGGTGGGGGCTGGCTACACCTTC
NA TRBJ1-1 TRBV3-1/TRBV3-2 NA CASSQNLIAEAFF TGTGCCAGCAGCCAGAACCTAATTGCTGAAGCTTTCTTT
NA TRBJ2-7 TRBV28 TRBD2 CASSPAGGSYEQYF TGTGCCAGCAGCCCCGCGGGAGGCTCCTACGAGCAGTACTTC
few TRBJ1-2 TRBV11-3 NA CASSTRDTSYTF TGTGCCAGCAGCACCCGGGACACGAGCTACACCTTC
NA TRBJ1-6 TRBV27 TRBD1 CASSPRGTGFFGASPLHF TGTGCCAGCAGTCCACGCGGGACAGGGTTTTTTGGCGCTTCACCCCTCCACTTT
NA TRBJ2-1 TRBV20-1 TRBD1 CSASASPGQGVFGQFF TGCAGTGCTAGTGCGAGTCCGGGACAGGGGGTTTTTGGGCAGTTCTTC
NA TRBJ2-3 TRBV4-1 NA CASSLGGRGDTQYF TGCGCCAGCAGCCTCGGTGGGCGGGGAGATACGCAGTATTTT